This is a list of T cell receptor beta chains from one sample in a study of immune evolution from preneoplasia to lung adenocarcinoma. The assay was immunoSEQ multiplex PCR, and TCRdb's table has in-frame clones only and misses some. The sample lists about 6,500 clones; around 84% were seen once. The sample comprised FFPE lung adenocarcinoma in situ tissue. Every receptor here comes from a donor at least 70 years old with lung adenocarcinoma. Each CDR3 is given with its conserved first and last residue. The D gene is left open where the match is weak. Expanded clones are given a class, and other clones once, few, many or no size at all.

CASSITGGNQPQHF,TGCGCCAGCAGCATCACAGGGGGAAATCAGCCCCAGCATTTT,-,TRBV5-1,TRBJ1-5,TRBD1
CASSGLAGFTGELFF,TGTGCCAGCAGCGGACTAGCGGGCTTCACCGGGGAGCTGTTTTTT,-,TRBV5-4,TRBJ2-2,TRBD2
CASSELRERTEAFF,TGTGCCAGCAGTGAATTGAGGGAGCGAACTGAAGCTTTCTTT,few,TRBV6-1,TRBJ1-1,-
CASSPEGGVGVRTEAFF,TGCGCCAGCAGCCCCGAGGGGGGGGTCGGGGTGAGAACTGAAGCTTTCTTT,-,TRBV5-1,TRBJ1-1,-
CASSLNREGTEAFF,TGTGCCAGCAGCTTAAACAGGGAGGGGACTGAAGCTTTCTTT,-,TRBV7-9,TRBJ1-1,-
CASSLNGRATDTQYF,TGTGCCAGCAGCTTAAACGGGAGGGCCACAGATACGCAGTATTTT,-,TRBV7-3,TRBJ2-3,TRBD2
CSVDSSGQDMYTDTQYF,TGCAGCGTTGACTCTAGCGGCCAAGATATGTACACAGATACGCAGTATTTT,-,TRBV29-1,TRBJ2-3,TRBD2
CAITGTGYTGELFF,TGTGCCATCACCGGGACAGGGTACACCGGGGAGCTGTTTTTT,-,TRBV7-9,TRBJ2-2,TRBD1
CASSFRKNTEAFF,TGTGCCAGCAGCTTCAGGAAGAACACTGAAGCTTTCTTT,-,TRBV7-9,TRBJ1-1,-
CASSFLDRGDRNSPLHF,TGTGCCAGCAGTTTCCTGGACAGGGGGGATCGTAATTCACCCCTCCACTTT,few,TRBV5-4,TRBJ1-6,TRBD1
CAWSRTGTNTEAFF,TGTGCCTGGAGTAGGACTGGGACGAACACTGAAGCTTTCTTT,-,TRBV30,TRBJ1-1,-
CASSPQASGNQFF,TGTGCCAGCAGCCCCCAGGCTAGCGGGAATCAGTTCTTC,once,TRBV11-2,TRBJ2-1,TRBD2
CASSQTSGRRTGELFF,TGCGCCAGCAGCCAAACTAGCGGGAGGCGTACCGGGGAGCTGTTTTTT,-,TRBV4-1,TRBJ2-2,TRBD2
CASSLRGQGYGYTF,TGTGCCAGCAGCCTCAGGGGACAGGGCTATGGCTACACCTTC,-,TRBV7-9,TRBJ1-2,TRBD1
CASSLEGRGDGYTF,TGCGCCAGCAGCTTGGAGGGCAGGGGGGATGGCTACACCTTC,-,TRBV5-1,TRBJ1-2,TRBD1
CASSLGVRPGYTF,TGTGCCAGCAGCTTAGGGGTCCGGCCAGGCTACACCTTC,-,TRBV7-2,TRBJ1-2,-
CASSSPGTLAYEQYF,TGTGCCAGCAGCTCACCCGGGACCCTCGCCTACGAGCAGTACTTC,-,TRBV7-2,TRBJ2-7,-
CASSARTSGFLRGDTQYF,TGCGCCAGCAGCGCCCGGACTAGCGGCTTCCTTCGGGGAGATACGCAGTATTTT,-,TRBV5-1,TRBJ2-3,TRBD2
CASKQGLYGYTF,TGTGCCAGCAAGCAGGGATTATATGGCTACACCTTC,-,TRBV28,TRBJ1-2,-
CASARSEAFF,TGTGCCAGCGCCAGGAGTGAAGCTTTCTTT,-,TRBV6-6,TRBJ1-1,-
CASSQDKFREAEQYF,TGTGCCAGCAGCCAAGATAAATTTCGAGAAGCCGAGCAGTACTTC,large,TRBV4-2,TRBJ2-7,-
CASSLLQGARGYTF,TGTGCCAGCAGCTTACTCCAGGGGGCTAGAGGCTACACCTTC,-,TRBV7-2,TRBJ1-2,TRBD1
CASSRKSQETQTYSYEQYF,TGTGCCAGCAGCCGAAAATCACAGGAGACCCAAACCTACTCCTACGAGCAGTACTTC,-,TRBV14,TRBJ2-7,-
CASSSRDRGLNEQFF,TGTGCCAGCAGCTCCCGGGACAGGGGGCTGAATGAGCAGTTCTTC,-,TRBV11-2,TRBJ2-1,TRBD1
CASSLFAAAGELFF,TGTGCCAGCAGCTTATTTGCGGCGGCCGGGGAGCTGTTTTTT,-,TRBV7-2,TRBJ2-2,-
CASSASGTGRTGNYGYTF,TGTGCCAGCAGCGCCTCCGGGACAGGGAGGACTGGTAACTATGGCTACACCTTC,-,TRBV7-2,TRBJ1-2,TRBD1
CASTPGGWETQYF,TGTGCCAGCACCCCCGGGGGTTGGGAGACCCAGTACTTC,-,TRBV11-2,TRBJ2-5,-
CASSLGCLAGAGETQYF,TGTGCCAGCAGCTTAGGATGTCTAGCGGGAGCTGGGGAGACCCAGTACTTC,-,TRBV7-4,TRBJ2-5,TRBD2
CASSFQREGGNEQFF,TGTGCCAGCAGCTTTCAGCGGGAGGGCGGCAATGAGCAGTTCTTC,-,TRBV7-2,TRBJ2-1,TRBD2
CASSLTGGMGDTQYF,TGTGCCAGCAGCTTAACAGGGGGGATGGGAGATACGCAGTATTTT,-,TRBV7-2,TRBJ2-3,TRBD1
CSVETDRGYEQYF,TGCAGCGTTGAGACGGACAGGGGCTACGAGCAGTACTTC,-,TRBV29-1,TRBJ2-7,TRBD1